Below are 27 T cell receptor beta chains sequenced from a single sample in a study of response to subunit inactivated influenza vaccine. TCRdb re-called the RT-PCR reads with MiXCR, one entry per CDR3 protein. The repertoire holds approximately 500,000 distinct CDR3 sequences, with 10% to 15% as singletons. The sequencing here drew on PBMCs from blood, taken 35 to 45 days after vaccination. The receptor set was obtained from a man aged 50-59 years who received an inactivated influenza vaccine.

This sequence joins TRBV6-1 and TRBJ2-1; 8 nucleotides align to TRBD2. The junction had 14 bases not matched to a gene; V was cut back by 6 bases and J by 10 bases. The germline gives CDR1 MNHNS, CDR2 SASEGT. This CDR3 is 15 amino acids long. The CDR3 region is CASRRLASKGNEQFF. CDR3 DNA sequence: TGTGCCAGCAGGCGACTAGCGAGCAAGGGTAACGAGCAGTTCTTC.

This clonotype was observed many times. The V and J genes are TRBV6-5 and TRBJ2-1; D is unclear. The CDR3 sequence is 14 residues long. The V gene's germline CDR1 is MNHEY and CDR2 SVGAGI. V lost 0 bases and J 3 bases, leaving 6 bases between the germline ends. The CDR3 sequence is CASSYSQVYNEQFF. The DNA of the CDR3 is TGTGCCAGCAGTTACTCTCAAGTCTACAATGAGCAGTTCTTC.

This clonotype was seen only a few times. V is TRBV7-2 and J is TRBJ2-1; TRBD2 matches at 13 bases. Germline V gene lookup returns CDR1 SGHTA and CDR2 FQGNSA. Trimming removed 5 bases from V and 6 bases from J; junction bases left unmatched: 7. CDR3 length: 16 amino acids. CDR3 sequence (DNA): TGTGCCAGCAGCCACCTAGGACTAGCGGGAGCCAATGAGCAGTTCTTC. Translated: CASSHLGLAGANEQFF.

In this sample, this clonotype turned up many times. V is TRBV12-3 or TRBV12-4 and J is TRBJ1-1; D gene unclear. The CDR3 runs to 13 residues. The V end lost 1 base, the J end lost 1 base, and 4 bases lay between the germline ends. CDR3 region: CASSLGKNTEAFF. CDR3 DNA sequence: TGTGCCAGCAGTTTAGGTAAGAACACTGAAGCTTTCTTT.

This clonotype was counted between two and nine times. The chain combines TRBV6-2 or TRBV6-3 with TRBJ1-1; the D is unclear. Trimming shortened V by 5 bases and J by 1 base, and 5 bases separated the two germline ends. The CDR3 spans 12 residues. Germline V CDR1 and CDR2: MNHEY, SVGEGT. The CDR3 spells CASSRTNTEAFF. CDR3 in DNA: TGTGCCAGCAGTCGAACGAACACTGAAGCTTTCTTT.

This clonotype was seen only a few times. This chain uses TRBV24-1 with TRBJ1-2; 10 nucleotides align to TRBD1. Germline V gene data show CDR1 as KGHDR and CDR2 as SFDVKD. The CDR3 contains 15 residues. V shed 5 bases, J shed 4 bases, and the junction held 6 bases outside the gene matches. The CDR3: CATSGQGANFYGYTF. In nucleotides, the CDR3 is TGTGCCACCAGTGGACAGGGGGCCAACTTCTATGGCTACACCTTC.

This clonotype has just a few counts. The chain uses TRBV5-1 and TRBJ1-4; D is undetermined. Germline loops: CDR1 SGHRS, CDR2 YFSETQ. The CDR3 is made up of 14 amino acids. V lost 0 bases and J 7 bases, leaving 10 bases between the germline ends. CDR3 region: CASSLGGTREKLFF. For the CDR3, the DNA is TGCGCCAGCAGCTTGGGAGGTACACGTGAAAAACTGTTTTTT. The full variable domain, rest sourced from reference TRBV5-1 and TRBJ1-4, is KAGVTQTPRYLIKTRGQQVTLSCSPISGHRSVSWYQQTPGQGLQFLFEYFSETQRNKGNFPGRFSGRQFSNSRSEMNVSTLELGDSALYLCASSLGGTREKLFFGSGTQLSVL.

This clonotype occurred a few times. This chain links TRBV20-1 with TRBJ2-7; 9 bases match TRBD1. CDR3 length: 14 amino acids. Trimming cost V 6 bases and J 3 bases; bases outside gene matches: 9. Germline CDR1 is DFQATT and CDR2 is SNEGSKA (reference sequence). The CDR3 is CSARGQGRGYEQYF. The DNA for the CDR3 is TGCAGTGCACGGGGACAGGGTCGCGGCTACGAGCAGTACTTC.

In its sample, this clonotype was seen many times. J is TRBJ2-7 and V is TRBV3-1; the D gene is possibly TRBD2 (6 bases). Trimming removed 0 bases at V and 2 bases at J, with 14 bases between. This CDR3 is 16 amino acids long. Per germline, CDR1 LGHDT and CDR2 YNNKEL (reference sequence). The CDR3 DNA is TGTGCCAGCAGCCAAGATTTAGGGACTGGGGCCTACGAGCAGTACTTC. Encoded protein: CASSQDLGTGAYEQYF.

This sequence joins TRBV6-1 and TRBJ1-4; a weak D match, TRBD1 (5 bases). V gave up 1 base and J gave up 4 bases, with 10 bases separating them. Germline V gene sequence: CDR1 MNHNS, CDR2 SASEGT. The CDR3 length is 15 residues. The CDR3 is CASSEGGGSNEKLFF. The CDR3 DNA is TGTGCCAGCAGTGAAGGGGGCGGTAGTAATGAAAAACTGTTTTTT.

In this sample, this clonotype turned up a few times. The chain couples TRBV4-3 to TRBJ2-2; 9 bases map to TRBD2. Per germline, CDR1 LGHNA and CDR2 YSLEER. This CDR3 has 16 residues. The ends lost 4 bases at V and 8 bases at J; junction bases unmatched: 11. This CDR3 reads CASSRGGGGISGELFF. The CDR3 nucleotides read TGCGCCAGCAGCCGCGGGGGGGGAGGTATATCAGGGGAGCTGTTTTTT.

The genes are TRBV6-2 or TRBV6-3 and TRBJ1-5; 7 bases match TRBD1. The V segment lost 4 bases and the J segment 4 bases; nucleotides outside the gene matches: 7. CDR1 is MNHEY, CDR2 SVGEGT, per germline. This CDR3 is 15 amino acids long. This CDR3 reads CASSFDRVTNQPQHF. CDR3 sequence (DNA): TGTGCCAGCAGTTTCGACAGGGTCACAAATCAGCCCCAGCATTTT.

This clonotype was seen at least ten times. V usage is TRBV5-1 and J usage is TRBJ1-2, with D possibly matching TRBD1 (5 bases). V shed 4 bases and J shed 3 bases, with 10 bases lying between them. The CDR3 extends over 13 amino acids. The germline CDR1 and CDR2 sequences are SGHRS and YFSETQ. CDR3 protein: CASSLTAYYGYTF. The CDR3 DNA reads as TGCGCCAGCAGCCTGACAGCATACTATGGCTACACCTTC.

This clonotype showed up just a few times. This chain joins TRBV20-1 and TRBJ2-5, with 11 nucleotides matching TRBD2. The germline CDR1 and CDR2 sequences are DFQATT and SNEGSKA (reference sequence). The CDR3 has 15 amino acids. Trimming at V came to 3 bases and at J to 5 bases, leaving 8 bases not matched to a gene. As DNA, the CDR3 is TGCAGTGCTAGCCCGACTAGCGGGGTCGGGGAGACCCAGTACTTC. Amino acid sequence: CSASPTSGVGETQYF.

This sequence joins TRBV20-1 and TRBJ2-1; 7 bases line up with TRBD2. J lost 4 bases, V lost 5 bases, and 8 bases had no gene match. Germline values: CDR1 DFQATT, CDR2 SNEGSKA (reference sequence). The CDR3 extends over 14 amino acids. CDR3 in amino acids: CSAVRGSIYNEQFF. CDR3 coding DNA: TGCAGTGCTGTACGCGGGAGTATATACAATGAGCAGTTCTTC.

In this sample, this clonotype turned up a few times. The chain uses TRBV7-2 and TRBJ2-7, with D possibly being TRBD2 (5 bases). This CDR3 region has 13 residues. Germline V gives CDR1 SGHTA, CDR2 FQGNSA. With 5 bases removed from V and 7 bases from J, the gap between germline ends came to 15 bases. CDR3 protein: CASSPGLSGEQYF. CDR3 coding DNA: TGTGCCAGCAGCCCAGGATTGTCGGGGGAGCAGTACTTC.

This clonotype was counted ten times or more. The J gene is TRBJ2-1, the V gene TRBV6-1; 8 bases align to TRBD1. Germline loops: CDR1 MNHNS, CDR2 SASEGT. This CDR3 contains 14 residues. After removal of 6 bases from V and 0 bases from J, the junction contained 1 base not matched to a gene. CDR3 residues: CASRTGGSYNEQFF. CDR3 nucleotide sequence: TGTGCCAGCAGAACAGGGGGCTCCTACAATGAGCAGTTCTTC.

This chain uses TRBV7-2 with TRBJ1-5, with 7 bases fitting TRBD1. V trimming: 0 bases; J trimming: 11 bases; junction bases outside the gene matches: 10. CDR1 is SGHTA, CDR2 FQGNSA, per germline. The CDR3 covers 15 residues. CDR3 DNA sequence: TGTGCCAGCAGCTTAGCCCCCGGGCCCCAGGGGGCCCAGCATTTT. It yields the protein CASSLAPGPQGAQHF.

The V gene is TRBV7-9, the J gene TRBJ2-5; weak D call: TRBD2 (6 bases). The CDR3 is 14 residues long. The V end lost 5 bases, the J end lost 5 bases, and 15 bases lay between the germline ends. Germline loops: CDR1 SEHNR, CDR2 FQNEAQ (reference sequence). The CDR3 DNA follows: TGTGCCAGCAGCCGCTCGGGAGTAGGGGAGACCCAGTACTTC. It is translated as CASSRSGVGETQYF.

The genes are TRBV20-1 and TRBJ2-7; no firm D call. The CDR3 totals 12 residues. Trimming stripped 7 bases from V and 3 bases from J, with 13 bases between. Germline V lookup: CDR1 DFQATT, CDR2 SNEGSKA (reference sequence). The CDR3 loop is CSGHRGSYEQYF. The CDR3 DNA is TGCAGTGGCCACCGAGGTAGCTACGAGCAGTACTTC.

This chain uses TRBV12-3 or TRBV12-4 with TRBJ1-5, with D maybe TRBD1 (5 bases). Trimming cost V 3 bases and J 0 bases, with 15 bases left between them. The CDR3 is 17 amino acids. The CDR3, as DNA: TGTGCCAGCAGTTTGGGGGGAGTCCCCTTTAGCAATCAGCCCCAGCATTTT. Protein product: CASSLGGVPFSNQPQHF.

This clonotype was seen more than once but under ten times. The rearrangement uses TRBV30 and TRBJ1-6; D is undetermined. V lost 0 bases, J lost 3 bases, and 3 bases lay in between. The CDR3 totals 13 residues. Germline CDR1 GTSNPN, CDR2 SVGIG (reference sequence). In DNA form, the CDR3 reads TGTGCCTGGAGTGTCAGCTATAATTCACCCCTCCACTTT. Protein sequence: CAWSVSYNSPLHF.

Notes on this clonotype: A much bigger clone sits one base away, suggesting this may be a read error. The chain has TRBV29-1 and TRBJ2-1; 10 bases are a match to TRBD2. The CDR3 spans 13 residues. The trim removed 6 bases at V and 3 bases at J, leaving 2 bases unmatched. Germline V CDR1 and CDR2: SQVTM, ANQGSEA. In DNA, the CDR3 is TGCAGCGTCGGGACTAGCGTCTACAATGAGCAGTTCTTC. It is translated as CSVGTSVYNEQFF.

The CDR3 DNA reads as TGCGCCAGCAGCCAAGATCCCAGGGTTAACTATGGCTACACCTTC. It translates to CASSQDPRVNYGYTF. The chain carries TRBV4-3 and TRBJ1-2, with a weak D call TRBD1 (5 bases). The germline V gene has CDR1 LGHNA and CDR2 YSLEER. The CDR3 runs to 15 residues. Trimming shortened V by 0 bases and J by 1 base, and 9 bases separated the two germline ends.

The V call is TRBV7-8, the J call TRBJ2-1; 14 nucleotides agree with TRBD2. Germline CDR1 is SGHVS and CDR2 is FQNEAQ. The CDR3 loop spans 19 amino acids. J gave up 2 bases and V 5 bases, and 11 bases lay outside the gene matches. The CDR3 DNA reads as TGTGCCAGCAGCCCTCGACTAGCGGGGGGGCCCGAGCCCTACAATGAGCAGTTCTTC. Translated: CASSPRLAGGPEPYNEQFF.

This clonotype was detected ten times or more. This chain connects TRBV12-3 or TRBV12-4 to TRBJ2-1; 13 nucleotides match TRBD2. V was pared by 6 bases and J by 7 bases, with 6 bases of the junction left unmatched. This CDR3 has 15 amino acids. This CDR3 is CASSRGLAGENEQFF. CDR3 nucleotide sequence: TGTGCCAGCAGCCGTGGACTAGCGGGAGAAAATGAGCAGTTCTTC.

This clonotype has a handful of counts. V is TRBV24-1 and J is TRBJ2-7; tentatively, D is TRBD2 (5 bases). V gave up 2 bases and J gave up 3 bases, with 13 bases separating them. Germline lookup yields CDR1 KGHDR and CDR2 SFDVKD. This CDR3 has 15 residues. CDR3 DNA: TGTGCCACCAGTGATTCTTCCGGACTTATCTACGAGCAGTACTTC. Translating gives CATSDSSGLIYEQYF.